This entry lists 23 T cell receptor beta chains sequenced from one sample in a study of blood T cell repertoires in COVID-19. TCRdb keeps only in-frame clones here, not all; method: immunoSEQ multiplex PCR. The sample holds around 23,000 clones, about 89% seen once. Sequences were obtained from peripheral blood. Receptor source: a man between 65 and 79 years old with active COVID-19.

The V and J genes are TRBV6-5 and TRBJ2-7, with a possible D match to TRBD2 (6 bases). Trimming removed 2 bases from V and 7 bases from J, with 21 bases in between. The CDR3 has 16 amino acids. Germline CDR1 and CDR2: MNHEY and SVGAGI. CDR3 DNA sequence: TGTGCCAGCAGTTACGCCTCTGGGGACTCACGGGGGGAGCAGTACTTC. It yields the protein CASSYASGDSRGEQYF.

This clone was detected a few times. V and J are TRBV11-2 and TRBJ2-7; tentative D call: TRBD1 (6 bases). Germline assignment: CDR1 SGHAT and CDR2 FQNNGV. Trimming left V 0 bases short and J 2 bases short, with 8 bases between. The CDR3 runs to 14 residues. The CDR3 DNA reads TGTGCCAGCAGCTTAGATGGACAGACCTACGAGCAGTACTTC. It is translated as CASSLDGQTYEQYF. Using reference TRBV11-2 and TRBJ2-7 for the parts outside the CDR3, the full variable domain is EAGVAQSPRYKIIEKRQSVAFWCNPISGHATLYWYQQILGQGPKLLIQFQNNGVVDDSQLPKDRFSAERLKGVDSTLKIQPAKLEDSAVYLCASSLDGQTYEQYFGPGTRLTVT.

Only a few counts were recorded for this clone. This chain links TRBV28 with TRBJ2-5; D is possibly TRBD1 (5 bases). The CDR3 loop spans 12 amino acids. Per germline, CDR1 MDHEN and CDR2 SYDVKM. Between the trimmed V and J ends, which lost 6 bases and 6 bases, there was a span of 11 bases. As DNA, the CDR3 is TGTGCCAGCAGCTTCAGGGCCCAGACCCAGTACTTC. Protein sequence: CASSFRAQTQYF.

This clone was detected a few times. The rearrangement uses TRBV6-2 or TRBV6-3 and TRBJ1-1; D is undetermined. Between the trimmed V and J ends, which lost 1 base and 5 bases, there was a span of 8 bases. CDR1 and CDR2 (germline): MNHEY, SVGEGT. This CDR3 comprises 13 residues. This CDR3 reads CASSYYTVTEAFF. For the CDR3, the DNA is TGTGCCAGCAGTTACTACACAGTAACTGAAGCTTTCTTT.

The chain has TRBV5-5 and TRBJ2-7; D is uncertain. This CDR3 has 15 amino acids. V lost 5 bases, J lost 3 bases, and 18 bases lay in between. Germline V gene data show CDR1 as SGHKS and CDR2 as YYEKEE (reference sequence). CDR3 residues: CASSTDQAPFYEQYF. The CDR3 coding sequence is TGTGCCAGCAGTACTGACCAGGCCCCTTTCTACGAGCAGTACTTC.

V gene TRBV19 combines with J gene TRBJ2-1, with a possible D match to TRBD1 (6 bases). Germline loops: CDR1 LNHDA, CDR2 SQIVND (reference sequence). The CDR3 spans 17 residues. Trimming removed 5 bases at V and 2 bases at J, with 19 bases between. The CDR3: CASSRTPGTSAYNEQFF. The DNA of the CDR3 is TGTGCCAGTAGTCGCACCCCCGGGACATCTGCCTACAATGAGCAGTTCTTC.

The chain carries TRBV30 and TRBJ1-2; D gene ambiguous. With 0 bases removed from V and 6 bases from J, the gap between germline ends came to 8 bases. The CDR3 runs to 12 residues. Germline CDR1 GTSNPN, CDR2 SVGIG (reference sequence). The CDR3 coding sequence is TGTGCCTGGAGTGTACTAGTCCATGGCTACACCTTC. Amino acid sequence: CAWSVLVHGYTF.

This chain joins TRBV5-6 and TRBJ1-2; a weak D match, TRBD1 (6 bases). Trimming took 0 bases from V and 7 from J, leaving 10 bases between them. The germline CDR1 and CDR2 sequences are SGHDT and YYEEEE. CDR3 length: 13 amino acids. CDR3 DNA sequence: TGTGCCAGCAGCTTGGGAGGGGGAAGTGGCTACACCTTC. Translating it yields CASSLGGGSGYTF.

The chain carries TRBV7-9 and TRBJ1-1, with D perhaps TRBD1 (6 bases). Trimming took 2 bases from V and 3 from J, leaving 16 bases between them. Germline V CDR1 and CDR2: SEHNR, FQNEAQ (reference sequence). There are 16 residues in the CDR3. CDR3 in amino acids: CASSLRAGELHTEAFF. In nucleotides, the CDR3 is TGTGCCAGCAGCTTAAGGGCAGGGGAGTTGCACACTGAAGCTTTCTTT.

The chain recombines TRBV6-5 with TRBJ2-5; D is perhaps TRBD1 (5 bases). Germline V gene sequence: CDR1 MNHEY, CDR2 SVGAGI. The CDR3 is made up of 16 amino acids. The V end was cut by 0 bases, the J end by 2 bases, with 13 bases between. The CDR3 sequence is CASSYSSGAAQETQYF. The CDR3 bases are TGTGCCAGCAGTTACTCAAGTGGGGCAGCGCAAGAGACCCAGTACTTC.

This clone appeared a few times. The rearrangement uses TRBV5-1 and TRBJ2-5; a weak D match, TRBD2 (5 bases). V lost 0 bases, J lost 1 base, and 10 bases lay in between. Germline V CDR1 and CDR2: SGHRS, YFSETQ. The length of the CDR3 is 15 residues. In nucleotides, the CDR3 is TGCGCCAGCAGCTTGGAACACGGACTCCAAGAGACCCAGTACTTC. It specifies CASSLEHGLQETQYF.

The chain recombines TRBV6-5 with TRBJ2-7; a weak D match, TRBD1 (7 bases). The V end lost 6 bases, the J end lost 7 bases, and 19 bases lay between the germline ends. The length of the CDR3 is 14 residues. CDR1 MNHEY and CDR2 SVGAGI come from the germline V gene. The CDR3 here is CASRLQGSAGEQYF. CDR3 DNA: TGTGCCAGCAGACTACAGGGGTCGGCGGGGGAGCAGTACTTC.

This chain's CDR3 is CASRGGGREQFF. The DNA for the CDR3 is TGTGCCAGTCGAGGGGGGGGCCGCGAGCAGTTCTTC. The J gene is TRBJ2-1, the V gene TRBV2; D possibly corresponds to TRBD2 (7 bases). V lost 9 bases and J 10 bases, leaving 16 bases between the germline ends. Germline CDR1 SNHLY, CDR2 FYNNEI. This CDR3 is 12 amino acids long.

This clone was counted once. The genes are TRBV5-1 and TRBJ2-3, with TRBD2 identical over 10 bases. Germline V gives CDR1 SGHRS, CDR2 YFSETQ. Trimming took 2 bases from V and 4 from J; bases not matched to a gene: 4. The length of the CDR3 is 15 residues. CDR3 region: CASSLAGLAADTQYF. The DNA of the CDR3 is TGCGCCAGCAGCTTAGCTGGACTAGCGGCAGATACGCAGTATTTT.

V and J are TRBV6-5 and TRBJ2-7, with D possibly being TRBD2 (6 bases). The CDR3 spans 14 residues. Per the germline V gene, CDR1 is MNHEY and CDR2 is SVGAGI. The ends were cut back, 7 bases at V and 6 bases at J, with 19 bases in the middle. CDR3 DNA: TGTGCCAGCATACTCGGGAGCCCGGTGACCGAGCAGTACTTC. Protein sequence: CASILGSPVTEQYF.

The chain combines TRBV2 with TRBJ2-7, with D possibly matching TRBD1 (5 bases). V dropped 4 bases and J dropped 4 bases, with 11 bases sitting between them. This CDR3 has 13 amino acids. Germline CDR1 is SNHLY and CDR2 is FYNNEI. The CDR3 nucleotides read TGTGCCAGCAGTGCCCTACAGGATTACGAGCAGTACTTC. Its protein product is CASSALQDYEQYF.

The J gene is TRBJ2-3, the V gene TRBV6-5, with TRBD2 identical over 11 bases. Germline V gene data show CDR1 as MNHEY and CDR2 as SVGAGI. The CDR3 totals 14 residues. Germline trimming cut 4 bases from V and 4 bases from J; bases unmatched to any gene: 1. CDR3 DNA sequence: TGTGCCAGCAGTTTAGCGGGAGGGGCAGATACGCAGTATTTT. Translated, it gives CASSLAGGADTQYF.

The chain combines TRBV5-1 with TRBJ2-3; TRBD1 agrees at 10 bases. Germline-derived CDR1 and CDR2 are SGHRS and YFSETQ. Trimming at V came to 4 bases and at J to 2 bases, leaving 4 bases not matched to a gene. This CDR3 has 15 residues. The CDR3 region has the DNA TGCGCCAGCAGCGGGGGGACAGGGGACACAGATACGCAGTATTTT. It specifies CASSGGTGDTDTQYF.

J is TRBJ2-2 and V is TRBV3-1 (or the pseudogene TRBV3-2); D unresolved. Germline V gene lookup returns CDR1 LGHDT and CDR2 YNNKEL (reference sequence). This CDR3 is 14 amino acids long. Trimming took 1 base from V and 7 from J, leaving 10 bases between them. As DNA, the CDR3 is TGTGCCAGCAGCCAAGCCCACGGTGTCGGGGAGCTGTTTTTT. Translating it yields CASSQAHGVGELFF.

This chain links TRBV7-8 with TRBJ2-1; 10 bases align to TRBD2. The CDR3 runs to 15 residues. Trimming cost V 5 bases and J 8 bases; bases outside gene matches: 9. Germline V lookup: CDR1 SGHVS, CDR2 FQNEAQ. CDR3 protein: CASSRTSGQGDEQFF. The CDR3 DNA is TGTGCCAGCAGCAGGACTAGCGGCCAGGGGGATGAGCAGTTCTTC.

This rearrangement joins TRBV9 to TRBJ2-7, with D possibly TRBD2 on 5 matching bases. Germline CDR1 SGDLS, CDR2 YYNGEE. The CDR3 is made up of 13 amino acids. The V end lost 2 bases, the J end lost 5 bases, and 11 bases lay between the germline ends. CDR3 region: CASSVTQRDEQYF. In DNA form, the CDR3 reads TGTGCCAGCAGCGTGACACAGAGGGACGAGCAGTACTTC.

The genes are TRBV4-1 and TRBJ1-2, with unresolved D. V was cut by 4 bases and J by 4 bases, with 13 bases left in between. CDR3 length equals 14 residues. CDR1 is MGHRA, CDR2 YSYEKL, per germline. Written as DNA, the CDR3 is TGCGCCAGCAGCCTTCGGTGGGAGTTCTATGGCTACACCTTC. It specifies CASSLRWEFYGYTF.

CDR3 DNA: TGTGCCAGCAGCTTGGCTGCAACTAATGAAAAACTGTTTTTT. Protein sequence: CASSLAATNEKLFF. The chain recombines TRBV5-5 with TRBJ1-4; no definite D call. V was pared by 0 bases and J by 0 bases, with 3 bases between. The CDR3 has 14 residues. Germline-derived CDR1 and CDR2 are SGHKS and YYEKEE (reference sequence).